This TCR beta chain came from a study of CD8+ T cells in alopecia areata. The study, taken as a whole, reports: Many expanded lesional clones stayed in scalp and blood while on tofacitinib.

About this clone itself: What it binds is unknown.

In each case, RNA was isolated and then reverse transcribed into cDNA as the sequencing template. Method: immunoSEQ multiplex PCR; TCRdb's copy keeps in-frame clones and lacks some. The data hold about 220,000 clones, with about three fifths observed a single time. The CDR3 length is 14 residues. V shed 6 bases and J 6 bases; nucleotides not matched to a gene: 7. Germline lookup yields CDR1 MNHEY and CDR2 SMNVEV (reference sequence). The treatment is: oral pan-JAK inhibitor, 5-10 mg twice daily. This TCR was sampled from a human donor with alopecia areata. Sequenced material: CD4+ T cells sorted from blood, taken at week 4, from a patient treated with tofacitinib. The rearrangement links TRBV27 to TRBJ2-7; 11 bases are shared with TRBD1. DNA of the CDR3: TGTGCCAGCAGGTTAAGGACAGGGGGCGCCGAGCAGTACTTC. Translating gives CASRLRTGGAEQYF.